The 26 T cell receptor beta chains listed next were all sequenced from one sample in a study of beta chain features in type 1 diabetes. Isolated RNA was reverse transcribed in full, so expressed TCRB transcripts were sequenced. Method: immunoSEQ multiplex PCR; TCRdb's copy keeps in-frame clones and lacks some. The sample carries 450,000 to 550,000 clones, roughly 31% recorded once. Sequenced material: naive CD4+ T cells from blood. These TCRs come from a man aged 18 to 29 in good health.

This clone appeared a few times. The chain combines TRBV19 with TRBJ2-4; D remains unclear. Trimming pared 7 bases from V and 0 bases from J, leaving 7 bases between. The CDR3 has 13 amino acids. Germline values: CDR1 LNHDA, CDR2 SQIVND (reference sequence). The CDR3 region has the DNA TGTGCCAGTAACGGAATAGCCAAAAACATTCAGTACTTC. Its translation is CASNGIAKNIQYF.

CDR3 region: CASSSRAVSIDTQYF. The CDR3 DNA is TGTGCCAGCAGCTCGCGGGCAGTGTCGATAGATACGCAGTATTTT. V is TRBV5-4 and J is TRBJ2-3, with D perhaps TRBD2 (5 bases). V lost 3 bases and J lost 5, with 16 bases in between. This CDR3 has 15 amino acids. Germline V gives CDR1 SGHNT, CDR2 YYREEE (reference sequence).

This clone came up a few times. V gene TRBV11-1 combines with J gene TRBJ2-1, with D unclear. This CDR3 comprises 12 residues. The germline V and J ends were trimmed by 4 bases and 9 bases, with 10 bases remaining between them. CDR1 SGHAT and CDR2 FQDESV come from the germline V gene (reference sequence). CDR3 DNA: TGTGCCAGCAGCTCCATAGATGTTGAGCAGTTCTTC. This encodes CASSSIDVEQFF.

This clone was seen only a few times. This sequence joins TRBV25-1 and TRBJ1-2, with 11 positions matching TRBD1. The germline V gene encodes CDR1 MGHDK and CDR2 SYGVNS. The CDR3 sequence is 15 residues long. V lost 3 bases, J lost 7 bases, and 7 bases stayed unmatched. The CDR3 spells CASSDPGQGARGYTF. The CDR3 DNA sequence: TGTGCCAGCAGTGATCCAGGACAGGGGGCGCGTGGCTACACCTTC.

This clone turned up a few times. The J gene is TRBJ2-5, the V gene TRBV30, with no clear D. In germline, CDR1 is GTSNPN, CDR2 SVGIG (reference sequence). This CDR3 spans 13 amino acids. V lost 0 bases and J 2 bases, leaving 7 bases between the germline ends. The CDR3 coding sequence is TGTGCCTGGAGTGTAAGATCTCAAGAGACCCAGTACTTC. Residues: CAWSVRSQETQYF. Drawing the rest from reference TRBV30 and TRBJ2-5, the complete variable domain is SQTIHQWPATLVQPVGSPLSLECTVEGTSNPNLYWYRQAAGRGLQLLFYSVGIGQISSEVPQNLSASRPQDRQFILSSKKLLLSDSGFYLCAWSVRSQETQYFGPGTRLLVL.

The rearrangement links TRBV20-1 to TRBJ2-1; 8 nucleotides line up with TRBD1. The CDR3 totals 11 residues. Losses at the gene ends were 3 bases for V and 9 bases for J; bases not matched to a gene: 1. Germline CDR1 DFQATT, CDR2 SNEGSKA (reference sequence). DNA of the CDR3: TGCAGTGCTAGTCAGGGGGCTGAGCAGTTCTTC. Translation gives CSASQGAEQFF.

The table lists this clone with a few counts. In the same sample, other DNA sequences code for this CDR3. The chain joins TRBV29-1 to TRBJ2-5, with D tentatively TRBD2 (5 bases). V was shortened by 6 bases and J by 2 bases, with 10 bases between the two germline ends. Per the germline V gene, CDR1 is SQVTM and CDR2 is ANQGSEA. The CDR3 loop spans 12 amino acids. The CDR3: CSVLRGQETQYF. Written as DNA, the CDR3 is TGCAGCGTCCTCCGGGGACAAGAGACCCAGTACTTC.

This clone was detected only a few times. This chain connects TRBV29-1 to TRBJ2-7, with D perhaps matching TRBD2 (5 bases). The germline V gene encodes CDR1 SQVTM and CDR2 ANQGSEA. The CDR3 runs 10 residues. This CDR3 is CRLGLWEQYF. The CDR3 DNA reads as TGCAGACTAGGGCTTTGGGAGCAGTACTTC.

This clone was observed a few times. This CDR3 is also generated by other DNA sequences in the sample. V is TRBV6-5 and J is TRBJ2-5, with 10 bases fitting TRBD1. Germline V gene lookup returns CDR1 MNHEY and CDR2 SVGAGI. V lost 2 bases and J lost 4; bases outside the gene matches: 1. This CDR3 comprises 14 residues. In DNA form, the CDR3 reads TGTGCCAGCAGTTACGGACAGGGGGGAGAGACCCAGTACTTC. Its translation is CASSYGQGGETQYF.

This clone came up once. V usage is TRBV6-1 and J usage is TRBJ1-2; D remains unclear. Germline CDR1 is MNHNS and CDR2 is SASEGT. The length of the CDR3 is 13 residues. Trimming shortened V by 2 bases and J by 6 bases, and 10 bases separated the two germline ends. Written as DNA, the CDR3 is TGTGCCAGCAGTGAAATGTCAGGAGATGGCTACACCTTC. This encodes CASSEMSGDGYTF.

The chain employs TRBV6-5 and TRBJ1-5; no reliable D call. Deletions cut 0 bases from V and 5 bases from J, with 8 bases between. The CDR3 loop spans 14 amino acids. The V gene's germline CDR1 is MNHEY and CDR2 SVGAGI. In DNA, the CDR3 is TGTGCCAGCAGTTACTCATCCCGGGATCAGCCCCAGCATTTT. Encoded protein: CASSYSSRDQPQHF.

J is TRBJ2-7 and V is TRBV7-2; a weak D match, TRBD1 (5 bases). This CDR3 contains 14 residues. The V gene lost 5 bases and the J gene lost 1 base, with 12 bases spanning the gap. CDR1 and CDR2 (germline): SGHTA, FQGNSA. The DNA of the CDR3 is TGTGCCAGCAGCCCCATCAGGGCGTCCTACGAGCAGTACTTC. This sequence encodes CASSPIRASYEQYF.

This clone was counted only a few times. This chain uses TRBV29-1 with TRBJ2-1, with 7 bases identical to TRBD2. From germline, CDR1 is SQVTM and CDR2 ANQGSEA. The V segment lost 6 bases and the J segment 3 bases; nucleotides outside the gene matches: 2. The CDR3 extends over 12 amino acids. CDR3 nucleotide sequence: TGCAGCGTGAGCGGGATCTACAATGAGCAGTTCTTC. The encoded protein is CSVSGIYNEQFF.

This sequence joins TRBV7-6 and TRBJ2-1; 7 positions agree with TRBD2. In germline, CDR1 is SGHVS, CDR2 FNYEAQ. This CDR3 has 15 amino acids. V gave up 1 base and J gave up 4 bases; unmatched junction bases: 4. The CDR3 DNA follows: TGTGCCAGCAGCTTAGATGTCGGGAGGTACAATGAGCAGTTCTTC. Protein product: CASSLDVGRYNEQFF.

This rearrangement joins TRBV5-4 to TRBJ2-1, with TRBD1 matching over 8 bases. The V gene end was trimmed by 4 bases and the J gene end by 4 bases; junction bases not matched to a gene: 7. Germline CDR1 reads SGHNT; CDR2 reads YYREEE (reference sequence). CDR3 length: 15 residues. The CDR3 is CASSPRGQAYNEQFF. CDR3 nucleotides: TGTGCCAGCAGCCCGAGGGGACAGGCATACAATGAGCAGTTCTTC. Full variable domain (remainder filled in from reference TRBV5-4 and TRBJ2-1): ETGVTQSPTHLIKTRGQQVTLRCSSQSGHNTVSWYQQALGQGPQFIFQYYREEENGRGNFPPRFSGLQFPNYSSELNVNALELDDSALYLCASSPRGQAYNEQFFGPGTRLTVL.

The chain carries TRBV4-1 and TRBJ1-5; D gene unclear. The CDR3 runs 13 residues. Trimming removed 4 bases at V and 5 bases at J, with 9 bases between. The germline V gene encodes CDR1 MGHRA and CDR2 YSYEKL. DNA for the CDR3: TGCGCCAGCAGCCCCCCGCAGTATCAGCCCCAGCATTTT. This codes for CASSPPQYQPQHF.

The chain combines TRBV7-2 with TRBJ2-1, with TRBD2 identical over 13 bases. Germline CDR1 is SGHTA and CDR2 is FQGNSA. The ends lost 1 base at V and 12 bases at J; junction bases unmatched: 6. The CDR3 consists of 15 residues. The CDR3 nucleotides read TGTGCCAGCAGCTTAGGCACTAGCGGGAGGGCCGGGCAGTTCTTC. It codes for CASSLGTSGRAGQFF.

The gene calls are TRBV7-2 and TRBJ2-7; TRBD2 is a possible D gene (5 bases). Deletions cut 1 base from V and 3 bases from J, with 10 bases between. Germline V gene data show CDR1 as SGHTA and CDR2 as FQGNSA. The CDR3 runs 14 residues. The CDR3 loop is CASSLVGADYEQYF. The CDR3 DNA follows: TGTGCCAGCAGCTTAGTTGGAGCGGACTACGAGCAGTACTTC.

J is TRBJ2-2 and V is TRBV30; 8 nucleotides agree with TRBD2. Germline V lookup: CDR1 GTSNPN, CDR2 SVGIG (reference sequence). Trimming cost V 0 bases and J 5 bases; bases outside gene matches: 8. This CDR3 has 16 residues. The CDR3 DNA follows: TGTGCCTGGAGTGTACGGAAACGGGAGGGTACCGGGGAGCTGTTTTTT. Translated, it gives CAWSVRKREGTGELFF. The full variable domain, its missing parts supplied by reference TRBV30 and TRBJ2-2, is SQTIHQWPATLVQPVGSPLSLECTVEGTSNPNLYWYRQAAGRGLQLLFYSVGIGQISSEVPQNLSASRPQDRQFILSSKKLLLSDSGFYLCAWSVRKREGTGELFFGEGSRLTVL.

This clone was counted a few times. CDR3 in DNA: TGTGCCAGCAGCCCCCAGACACTTGGGGTGCATGAGCAGTTCTTC. It codes for CASSPQTLGVHEQFF. The chain combines TRBV9 with TRBJ2-1; no clear D gene. Germline V gives CDR1 SGDLS, CDR2 YYNGEE. Trimming removed 4 bases at V and 8 bases at J, with 19 bases between. There are 15 residues in the CDR3.

CDR3 protein: CASSPLGGRLLGEQFF. CDR3 nucleotides: TGTGCCAGCAGCCCCCTAGGGGGGAGACTCCTCGGTGAGCAGTTCTTC. The rearrangement links TRBV7-9 to TRBJ2-1, with D possibly called TRBD1 or TRBD2 (6 bases each). Trimming took 5 bases from V and 9 from J, leaving 23 bases between them. CDR3 length equals 16 residues. Germline CDR1 is SEHNR and CDR2 is FQNEAQ (reference sequence).

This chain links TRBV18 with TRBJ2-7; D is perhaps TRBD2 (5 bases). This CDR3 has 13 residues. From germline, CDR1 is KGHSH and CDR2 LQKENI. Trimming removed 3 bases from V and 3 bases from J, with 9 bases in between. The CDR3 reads CASSPVTSYEQYF. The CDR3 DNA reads TGTGCCAGCTCACCGGTAACTAGCTACGAGCAGTACTTC.

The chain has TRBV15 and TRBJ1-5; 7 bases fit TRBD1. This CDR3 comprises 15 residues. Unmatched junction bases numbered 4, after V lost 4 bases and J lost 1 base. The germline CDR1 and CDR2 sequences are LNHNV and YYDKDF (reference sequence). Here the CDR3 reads CATSTDRKSNQPQHF. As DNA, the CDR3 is TGTGCCACCAGCACGGACAGGAAAAGCAATCAGCCCCAGCATTTT.

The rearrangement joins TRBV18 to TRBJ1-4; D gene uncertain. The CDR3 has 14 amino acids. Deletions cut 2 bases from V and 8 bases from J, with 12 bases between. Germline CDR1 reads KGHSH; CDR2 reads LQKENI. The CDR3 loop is CASSPDGSGEKLFF. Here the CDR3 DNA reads TGTGCCAGCTCACCAGACGGGTCGGGAGAAAAACTGTTTTTT.

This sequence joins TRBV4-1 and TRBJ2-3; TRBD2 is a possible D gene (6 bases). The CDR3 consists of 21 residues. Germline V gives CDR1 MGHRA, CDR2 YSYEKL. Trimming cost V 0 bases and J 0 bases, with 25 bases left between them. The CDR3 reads CASSQDFDGSPLSGSTDTQYF. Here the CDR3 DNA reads TGCGCCAGCAGCCAAGATTTCGACGGCTCTCCCCTCAGCGGGAGCACAGATACGCAGTATTTT.

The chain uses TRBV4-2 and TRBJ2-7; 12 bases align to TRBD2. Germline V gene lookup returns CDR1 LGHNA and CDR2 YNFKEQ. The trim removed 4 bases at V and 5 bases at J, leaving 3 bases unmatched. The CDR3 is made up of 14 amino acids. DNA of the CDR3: TGTGCCAGCAGCCCTACTAGCGGGAGGAACGAGCAGTACTTC. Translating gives CASSPTSGRNEQYF.